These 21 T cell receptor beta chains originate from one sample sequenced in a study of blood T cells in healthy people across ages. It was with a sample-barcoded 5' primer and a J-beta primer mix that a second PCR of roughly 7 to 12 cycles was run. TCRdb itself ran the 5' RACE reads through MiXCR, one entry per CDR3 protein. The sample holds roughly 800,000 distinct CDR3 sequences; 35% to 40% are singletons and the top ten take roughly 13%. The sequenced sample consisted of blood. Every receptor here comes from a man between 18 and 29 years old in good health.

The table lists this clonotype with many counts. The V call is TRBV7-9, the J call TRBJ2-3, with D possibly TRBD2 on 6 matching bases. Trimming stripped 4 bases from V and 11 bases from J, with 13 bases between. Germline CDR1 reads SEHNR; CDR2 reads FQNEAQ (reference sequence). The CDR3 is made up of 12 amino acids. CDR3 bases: TGTGCCAGCAGCTCGCAGGGACTCGGGCAGTATTTT. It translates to CASSSQGLGQYF.

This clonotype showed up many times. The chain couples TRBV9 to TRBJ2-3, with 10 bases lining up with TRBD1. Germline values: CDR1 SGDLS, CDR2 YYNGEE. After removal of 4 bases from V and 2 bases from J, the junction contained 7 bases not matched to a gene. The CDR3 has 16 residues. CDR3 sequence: CASSPGTGALTDTQYF. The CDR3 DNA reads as TGTGCCAGCAGCCCAGGGACAGGGGCCCTCACAGATACGCAGTATTTT.

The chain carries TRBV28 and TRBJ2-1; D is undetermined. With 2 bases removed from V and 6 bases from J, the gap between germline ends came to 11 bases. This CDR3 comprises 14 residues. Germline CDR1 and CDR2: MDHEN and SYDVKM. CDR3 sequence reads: CASSLRENCNEQFF. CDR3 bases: TGTGCCAGCAGTTTAAGGGAAAACTGCAATGAGCAGTTCTTC.

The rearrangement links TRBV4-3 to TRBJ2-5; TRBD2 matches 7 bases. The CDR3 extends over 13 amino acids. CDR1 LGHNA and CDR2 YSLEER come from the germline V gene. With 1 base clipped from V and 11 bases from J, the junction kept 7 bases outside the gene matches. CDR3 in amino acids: CASSQGLADEQYF. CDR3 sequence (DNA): TGCGCCAGCAGCCAAGGACTAGCCGATGAGCAGTACTTC.

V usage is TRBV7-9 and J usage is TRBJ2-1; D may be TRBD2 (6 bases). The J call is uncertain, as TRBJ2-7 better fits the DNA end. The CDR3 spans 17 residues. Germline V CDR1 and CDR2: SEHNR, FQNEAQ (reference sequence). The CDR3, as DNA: TGTGCCAGCAGCTTAGGGGGACTCCGGAGCTCCTACAATGAGCAGTACTTC. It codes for CASSLGGLRSSYNEQYF.

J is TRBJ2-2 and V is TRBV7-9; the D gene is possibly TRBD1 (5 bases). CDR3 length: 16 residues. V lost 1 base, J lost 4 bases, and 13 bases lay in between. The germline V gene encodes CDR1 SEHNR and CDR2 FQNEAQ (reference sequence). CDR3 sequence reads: CASSLVQGSSTGELFF. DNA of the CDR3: TGTGCCAGCAGCTTAGTCCAGGGATCGAGCACCGGGGAGCTGTTTTTT.

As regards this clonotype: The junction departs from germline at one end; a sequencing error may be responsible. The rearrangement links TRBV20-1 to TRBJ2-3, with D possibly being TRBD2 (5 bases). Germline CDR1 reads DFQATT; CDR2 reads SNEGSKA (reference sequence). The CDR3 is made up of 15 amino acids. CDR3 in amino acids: CSASPLSGYTDTQYF. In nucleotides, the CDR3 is TGCAGTGCTAGCCCTTTGTCGGGGTACACAGACACGCAGTATTTT.

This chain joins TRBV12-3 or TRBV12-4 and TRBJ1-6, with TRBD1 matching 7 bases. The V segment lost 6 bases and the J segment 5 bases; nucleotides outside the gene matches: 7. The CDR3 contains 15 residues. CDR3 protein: CASSLTGLNNSPLHF. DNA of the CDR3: TGTGCCAGCAGCTTGACAGGGCTGAATAATTCACCCCTCCACTTT.

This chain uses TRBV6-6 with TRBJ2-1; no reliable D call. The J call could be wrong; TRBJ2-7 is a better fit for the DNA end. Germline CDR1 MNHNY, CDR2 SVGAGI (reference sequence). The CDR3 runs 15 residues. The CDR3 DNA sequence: TGTGCCAGCAGTTACCCAGCCGGCCTCTACAATGAGCAGTACTTC. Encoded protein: CASSYPAGLYNEQYF.

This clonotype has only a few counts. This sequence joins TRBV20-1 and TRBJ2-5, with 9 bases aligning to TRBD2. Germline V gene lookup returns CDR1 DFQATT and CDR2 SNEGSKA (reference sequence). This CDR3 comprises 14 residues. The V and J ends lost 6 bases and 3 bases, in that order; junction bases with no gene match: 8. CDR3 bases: TGCAGTGCCGTGCCTAAGCGGGGGGAAGAGACCCAGTACTTC. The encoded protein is CSAVPKRGEETQYF.

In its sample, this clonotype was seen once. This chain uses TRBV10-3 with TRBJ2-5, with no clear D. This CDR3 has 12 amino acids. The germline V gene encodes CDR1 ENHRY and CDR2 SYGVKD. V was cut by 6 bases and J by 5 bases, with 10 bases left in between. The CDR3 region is CAISRIGETQYF. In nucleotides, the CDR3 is TGTGCCATCAGCAGAATTGGGGAGACCCAGTACTTC.

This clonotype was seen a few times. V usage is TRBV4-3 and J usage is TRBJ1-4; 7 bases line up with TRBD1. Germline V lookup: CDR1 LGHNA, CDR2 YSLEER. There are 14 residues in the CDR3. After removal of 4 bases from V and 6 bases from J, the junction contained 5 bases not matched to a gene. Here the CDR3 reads CASSPPGQDEKLFF. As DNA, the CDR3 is TGCGCCAGCAGCCCACCTGGACAGGATGAAAAACTGTTTTTT.

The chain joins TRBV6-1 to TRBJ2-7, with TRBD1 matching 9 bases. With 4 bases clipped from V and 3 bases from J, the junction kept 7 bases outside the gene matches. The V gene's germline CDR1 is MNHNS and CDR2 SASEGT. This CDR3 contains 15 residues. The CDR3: CASSARTGELYEQYF. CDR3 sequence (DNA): TGTGCCAGCAGTGCAAGGACAGGGGAACTCTACGAGCAGTACTTC.

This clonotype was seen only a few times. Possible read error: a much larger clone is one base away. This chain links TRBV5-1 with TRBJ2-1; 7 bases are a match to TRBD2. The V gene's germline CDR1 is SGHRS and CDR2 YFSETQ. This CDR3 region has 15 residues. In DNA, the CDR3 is TGCGCCAGCAGTCGTGGCGGGAGCTCCCACAATGAGCAGTTCTTC. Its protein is CASSRGGSSHNEQFF.

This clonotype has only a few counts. DNA of the CDR3: TGTGCCAGCAGTGGTCCGGACAGGGGGGAGACCCAGTACTTC. Translation gives CASSGPDRGETQYF. The V call is TRBV25-1, the J call TRBJ2-5, with 10 bases aligning to TRBD1. V lost 4 bases, J lost 5 bases, and 4 bases stayed unmatched. Germline lookup yields CDR1 MGHDK and CDR2 SYGVNS. The CDR3 has 14 amino acids.

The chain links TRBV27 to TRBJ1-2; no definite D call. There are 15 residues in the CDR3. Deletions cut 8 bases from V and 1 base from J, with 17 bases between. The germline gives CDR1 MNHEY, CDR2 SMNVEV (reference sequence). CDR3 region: CASSPDGEGNYGYTF. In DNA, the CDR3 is TGTGCCAGCTCGCCGGATGGGGAAGGTAACTATGGCTACACCTTC.

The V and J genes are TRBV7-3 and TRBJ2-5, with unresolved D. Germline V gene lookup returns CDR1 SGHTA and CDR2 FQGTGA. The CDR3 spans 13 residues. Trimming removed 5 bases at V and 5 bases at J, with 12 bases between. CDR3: CASSQMLQETQYF. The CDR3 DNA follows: TGTGCCAGCAGCCAAATGCTTCAGGAGACCCAGTACTTC.

In DNA form, the CDR3 reads TGTGCCAGCAGTTTCAGGGCCCGGGACGAGCAGTACTTC. Its translation: CASSFRARDEQYF. The genes are TRBV12-3 or TRBV12-4 and TRBJ2-7, with D tentatively TRBD1 (5 bases). The CDR3 consists of 13 residues. Trimming shortened V by 3 bases and J by 5 bases, and 11 bases separated the two germline ends.

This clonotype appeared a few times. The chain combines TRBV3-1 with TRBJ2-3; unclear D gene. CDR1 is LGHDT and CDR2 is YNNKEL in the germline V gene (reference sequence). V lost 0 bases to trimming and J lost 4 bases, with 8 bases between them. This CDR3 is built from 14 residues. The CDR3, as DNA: TGTGCCAGCAGCCAAGATCTCGGCGCAGATACGCAGTATTTT. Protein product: CASSQDLGADTQYF.

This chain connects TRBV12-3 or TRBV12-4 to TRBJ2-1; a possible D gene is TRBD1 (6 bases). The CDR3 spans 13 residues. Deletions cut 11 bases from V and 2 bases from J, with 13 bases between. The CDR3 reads CASEDRPYNEQFF. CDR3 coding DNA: TGTGCCTCTGAGGACAGACCCTACAATGAGCAGTTCTTC.

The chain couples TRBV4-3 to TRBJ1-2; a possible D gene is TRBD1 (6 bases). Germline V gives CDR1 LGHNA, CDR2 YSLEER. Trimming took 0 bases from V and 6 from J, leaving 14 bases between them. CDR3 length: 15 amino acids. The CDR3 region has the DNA TGCGCCAGCAGCCAAGATCGAGGGACATTAAATGGCTACACCTTC. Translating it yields CASSQDRGTLNGYTF.